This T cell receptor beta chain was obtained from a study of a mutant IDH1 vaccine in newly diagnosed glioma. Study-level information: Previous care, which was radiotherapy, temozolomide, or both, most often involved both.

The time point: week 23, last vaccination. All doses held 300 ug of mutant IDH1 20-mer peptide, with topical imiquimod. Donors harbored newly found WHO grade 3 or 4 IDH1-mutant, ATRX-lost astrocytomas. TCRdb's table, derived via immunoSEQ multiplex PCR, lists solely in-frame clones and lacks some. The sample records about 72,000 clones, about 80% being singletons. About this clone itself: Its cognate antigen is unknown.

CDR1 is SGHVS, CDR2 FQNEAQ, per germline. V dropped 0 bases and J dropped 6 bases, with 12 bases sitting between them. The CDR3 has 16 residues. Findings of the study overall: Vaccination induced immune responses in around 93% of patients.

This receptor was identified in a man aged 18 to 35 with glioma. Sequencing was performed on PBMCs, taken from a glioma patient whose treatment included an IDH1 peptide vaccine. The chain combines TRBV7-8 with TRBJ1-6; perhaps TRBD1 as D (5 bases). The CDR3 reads CASSLAARQINSPLHF. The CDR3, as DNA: TGTGCCAGCAGCTTAGCGGCCCGACAGATTAATTCACCCCTCCACTTT.